This TCR beta chain was sequenced during a study of T cells in localized non-small cell lung cancer. Study observations and caveats: T cell clonality was highest in uninvolved adjacent lung, above tumor.

This CDR3 is built from 15 residues. J gave up 2 bases and V 0 bases, and 4 bases lay outside the gene matches. Germline CDR1 MNHEY, CDR2 SVGAGI. In the case of this clone: Antigen: not known.

Libraries were prepared by immunoSEQ multiplex PCR; TCRdb keeps only in-frame clonotypes and omits some of them. This table holds around 31,000 clones, 80% to 90% found once. This sequence was found in a woman between 35 and 75 years old with stage I lung adenocarcinoma. The chain recombines TRBV6-5 with TRBJ2-7; TRBD1 agrees at 7 bases. The sample in question was peripheral blood, obtained before any cancer treatment. The CDR3 coding sequence is TGTGCCAGCAGTTACTCCGGGACAGAGCCCTACGAGCAGTACTTC. Amino acid sequence: CASSYSGTEPYEQYF.